This TCR beta chain came from a study of T-cell memory formation after mild COVID-19. Findings and limits, study-wide: Clones contracting day 15 to 85 were balanced CD4/CD8; later expanders leaned CD4+. Most CD4+ clones that shrank were in CM and EM, while CD8+ ones turned up in EMRA.

TCR alpha and TCR beta cDNA libraries carrying sample barcodes and UMIs were produced by 5'RACE using constant-segment primers. TCRdb analysed the 5' RACE reads with MiXCR anew, one entry per CDR3 protein. The sample records about 240,000 distinct CDR3 sequences, approximately 9% being singletons. In the case of this clonotype: Antigen: not known.

Germline V gene sequence: CDR1 LGHDT, CDR2 YNNKEL (reference sequence). The trim removed 0 bases at V and 10 bases at J, leaving 12 bases unmatched. The CDR3 consists of 17 residues. Sequencing was carried out using PBMCs or a T cell subset sorted from them (not recorded which). The sequence derives from a man between 18 and 35 years old who had mild COVID-19 (a few samples of this study predate the infection). Cell type and time point are not known. The gene calls are TRBV3-1 and TRBJ1-6, with TRBD1 identical over 7 bases. For the CDR3, the DNA is TGTGCCAGCAGCCAAGACAGTGACAGGGCGTTCCTCTCACCCCTCCACTTT. Translated: CASSQDSDRAFLSPLHF.